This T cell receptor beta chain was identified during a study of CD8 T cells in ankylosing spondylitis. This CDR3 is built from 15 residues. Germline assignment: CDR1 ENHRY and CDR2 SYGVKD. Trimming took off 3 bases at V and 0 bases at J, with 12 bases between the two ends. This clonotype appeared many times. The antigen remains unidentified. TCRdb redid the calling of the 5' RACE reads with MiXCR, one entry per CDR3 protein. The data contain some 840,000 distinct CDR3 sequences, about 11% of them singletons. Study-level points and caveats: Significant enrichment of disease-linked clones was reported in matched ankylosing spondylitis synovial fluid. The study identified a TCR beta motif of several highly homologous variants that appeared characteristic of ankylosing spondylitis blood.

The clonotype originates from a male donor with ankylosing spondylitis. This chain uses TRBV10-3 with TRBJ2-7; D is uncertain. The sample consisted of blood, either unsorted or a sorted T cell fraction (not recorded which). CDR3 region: CAISEYSRSSYEQYF. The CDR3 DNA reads TGTGCCATCAGTGAATACAGCCGGAGCTCCTACGAGCAGTACTTC.